Given below is one TCR beta chain in context. Antigen specificity is unknown. This record comes from a study of regulatory and conventional T cells in RAG deficiency. Points from the study as a whole: In Omenn syndrome, sorted "Tregs" may be peripherally activated cells.

Using immunoSEQ multiplex PCR, the repertoire was profiled, and TCRdb retains in-frame clones only, with some absent. Among tens of thousands of clones listed, around 89% were seen once. These sequences were also reported in another study, on regulatory T cells. Per that study: Primers: 52 TRBV forward and 13 TRBJ reverse.

The sequencing sample was made of CD8+ T cells sorted from blood. The origin of this receptor is a human donor in good health.

The CDR3 nucleotides read TGTGCCAGCAGCGAAACGAAGGGGGCGGGAGAGACCCAGTACTTC. Translation: CASSETKGAGETQYF. The chain links TRBV5-4 to TRBJ2-5, with 7 bases fitting TRBD1. With 4 bases clipped from V and 4 bases from J, the junction kept 10 bases outside the gene matches. Germline V gene data show CDR1 as SGHNT and CDR2 as YYREEE (reference sequence). CDR3 length: 15 amino acids.